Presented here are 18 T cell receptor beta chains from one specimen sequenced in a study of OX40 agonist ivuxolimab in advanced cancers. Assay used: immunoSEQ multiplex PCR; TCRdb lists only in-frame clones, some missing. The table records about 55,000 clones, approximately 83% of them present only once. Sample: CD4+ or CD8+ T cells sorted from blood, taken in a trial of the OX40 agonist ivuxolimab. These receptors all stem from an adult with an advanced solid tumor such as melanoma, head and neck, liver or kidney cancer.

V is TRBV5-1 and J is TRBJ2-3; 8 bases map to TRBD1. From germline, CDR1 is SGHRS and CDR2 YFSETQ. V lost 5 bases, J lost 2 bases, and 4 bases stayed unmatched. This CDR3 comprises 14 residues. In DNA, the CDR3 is TGCGCCAGCAGTCGGGACAGGAACACAGATACGCAGTATTTT. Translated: CASSRDRNTDTQYF.

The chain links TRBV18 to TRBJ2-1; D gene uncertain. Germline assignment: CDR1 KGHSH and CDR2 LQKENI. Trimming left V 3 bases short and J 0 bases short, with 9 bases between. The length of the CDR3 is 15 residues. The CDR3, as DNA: TGTGCCAGCTCACCTCTAGTTAGCTCCTACAATGAGCAGTTCTTC. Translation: CASSPLVSSYNEQFF.

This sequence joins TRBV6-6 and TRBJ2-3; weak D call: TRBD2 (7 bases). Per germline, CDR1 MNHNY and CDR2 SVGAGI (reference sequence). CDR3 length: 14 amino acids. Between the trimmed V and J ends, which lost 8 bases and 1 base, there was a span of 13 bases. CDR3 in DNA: TGTGCCAGCCGGGGGGCGGGAGGCACAGATACGCAGTATTTT. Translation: CASRGAGGTDTQYF.

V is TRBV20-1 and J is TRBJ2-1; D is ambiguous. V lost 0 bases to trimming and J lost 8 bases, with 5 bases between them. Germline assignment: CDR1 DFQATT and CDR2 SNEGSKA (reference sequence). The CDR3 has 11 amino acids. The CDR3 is CSARDQYEQFF. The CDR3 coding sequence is TGCAGTGCTAGAGATCAGTATGAGCAGTTCTTC.

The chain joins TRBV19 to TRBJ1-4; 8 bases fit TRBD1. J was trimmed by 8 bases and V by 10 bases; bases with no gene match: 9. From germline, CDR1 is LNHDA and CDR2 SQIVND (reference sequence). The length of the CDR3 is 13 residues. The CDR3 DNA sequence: TGTGCCACCACCGGACAGGGACGGGAAAAACTGTTTTTT. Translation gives CATTGQGREKLFF.

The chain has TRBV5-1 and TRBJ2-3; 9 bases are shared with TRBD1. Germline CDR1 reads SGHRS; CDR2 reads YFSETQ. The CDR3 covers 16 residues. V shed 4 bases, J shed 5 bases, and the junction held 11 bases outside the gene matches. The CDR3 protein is CASSVIPGQGKDTQYF. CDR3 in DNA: TGCGCCAGCAGCGTAATACCGGGACAGGGAAAAGATACGCAGTATTTT.

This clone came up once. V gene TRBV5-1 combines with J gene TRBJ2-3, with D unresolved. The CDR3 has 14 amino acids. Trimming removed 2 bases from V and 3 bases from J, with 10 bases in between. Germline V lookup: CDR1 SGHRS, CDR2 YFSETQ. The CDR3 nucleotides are TGCGCCAGCAGCTTCGGTGTCATGACAGATACGCAGTATTTT. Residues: CASSFGVMTDTQYF.

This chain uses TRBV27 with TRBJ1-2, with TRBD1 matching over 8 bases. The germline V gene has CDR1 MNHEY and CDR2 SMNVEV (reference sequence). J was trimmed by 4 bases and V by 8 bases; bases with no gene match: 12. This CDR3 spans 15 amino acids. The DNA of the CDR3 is TGTGCCAGCCTGTCCCCTGGACAGGGCGGCTATGGCTACACCTTC. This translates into CASLSPGQGGYGYTF.

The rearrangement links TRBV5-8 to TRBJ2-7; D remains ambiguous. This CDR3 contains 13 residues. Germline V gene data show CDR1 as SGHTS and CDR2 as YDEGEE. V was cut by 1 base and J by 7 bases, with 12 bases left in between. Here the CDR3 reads CASSLFRLGEQYF. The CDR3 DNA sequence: TGTGCCAGCAGCTTGTTTAGGCTGGGGGAGCAGTACTTC.

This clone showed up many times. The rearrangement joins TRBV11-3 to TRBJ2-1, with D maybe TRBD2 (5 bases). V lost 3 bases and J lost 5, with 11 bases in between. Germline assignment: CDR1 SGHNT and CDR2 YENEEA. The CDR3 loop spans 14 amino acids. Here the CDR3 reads CASSFGGPNNEQFF. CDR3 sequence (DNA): TGTGCCAGCAGCTTCGGAGGACCGAACAATGAGCAGTTCTTC.

CDR3 nucleotide sequence: TGCAGTGCCCTCCGATACGAGCAGTACTTC. Protein product: CSALRYEQYF. V gene TRBV20-1 combines with J gene TRBJ2-7; no clear D gene. Germline V CDR1 and CDR2: DFQATT, SNEGSKA (reference sequence). There are 10 residues in the CDR3. V was cut by 6 bases and J by 4 bases, with 7 bases left in between.

The CDR3 sequence is CASSLDFPGGGEKLFF. CDR3 in DNA: TGTGCCAGCAGTTTAGATTTCCCAGGGGGCGGGGAAAAACTGTTTTTT. The chain uses TRBV28 and TRBJ1-4; 8 nucleotides match TRBD1. Germline values: CDR1 MDHEN, CDR2 SYDVKM. The CDR3 totals 16 residues. J was trimmed by 8 bases and V by 2 bases; bases with no gene match: 10.

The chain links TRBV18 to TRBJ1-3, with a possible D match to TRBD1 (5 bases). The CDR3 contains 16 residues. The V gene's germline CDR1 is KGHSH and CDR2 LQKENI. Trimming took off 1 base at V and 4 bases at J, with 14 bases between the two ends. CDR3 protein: CASSPQGFGPGNTIYF. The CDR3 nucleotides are TGTGCCAGCTCACCACAGGGGTTCGGTCCCGGAAACACCATATATTTT.

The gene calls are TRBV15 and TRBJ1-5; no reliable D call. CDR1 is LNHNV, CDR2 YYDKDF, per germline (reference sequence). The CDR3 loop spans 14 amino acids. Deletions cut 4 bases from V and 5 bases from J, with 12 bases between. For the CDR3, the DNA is TGTGCCACCAGCATCCGGGGAGGTCATCAGCCCCAGCATTTT. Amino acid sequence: CATSIRGGHQPQHF.

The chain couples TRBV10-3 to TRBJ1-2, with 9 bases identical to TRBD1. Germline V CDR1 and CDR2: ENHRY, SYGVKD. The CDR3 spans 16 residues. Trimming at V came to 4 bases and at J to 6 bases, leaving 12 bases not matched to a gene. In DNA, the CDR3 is TGTGCCATCAGTGGACCGGGACAGGGCCGCTTGCATGGCTACACCTTC. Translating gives CAISGPGQGRLHGYTF.

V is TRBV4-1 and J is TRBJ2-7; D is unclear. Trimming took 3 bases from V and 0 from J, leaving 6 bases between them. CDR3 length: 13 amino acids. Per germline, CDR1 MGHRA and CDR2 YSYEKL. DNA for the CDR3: TGCGCCAGCAGCCAGGCGGTCTCCTACGAGCAGTACTTC. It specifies CASSQAVSYEQYF.

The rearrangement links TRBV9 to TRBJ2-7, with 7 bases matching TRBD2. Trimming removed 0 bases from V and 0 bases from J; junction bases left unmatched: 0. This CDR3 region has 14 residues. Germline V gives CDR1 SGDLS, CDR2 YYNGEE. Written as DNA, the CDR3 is TGTGCCAGCAGCGTAGGCGGGAGCTCCTACGAGCAGTACTTC. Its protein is CASSVGGSSYEQYF.

The DNA of the CDR3 is TGCGCCAGCAGTCTACCCAGCACAGATACGCAGTATTTT. Translation: CASSLPSTDTQYF. The chain carries TRBV5-1 and TRBJ2-3; D uncertain. The germline V and J ends were trimmed by 5 bases and 0 bases, with 7 bases remaining between them. The CDR3 length is 13 residues. Germline V gives CDR1 SGHRS, CDR2 YFSETQ.